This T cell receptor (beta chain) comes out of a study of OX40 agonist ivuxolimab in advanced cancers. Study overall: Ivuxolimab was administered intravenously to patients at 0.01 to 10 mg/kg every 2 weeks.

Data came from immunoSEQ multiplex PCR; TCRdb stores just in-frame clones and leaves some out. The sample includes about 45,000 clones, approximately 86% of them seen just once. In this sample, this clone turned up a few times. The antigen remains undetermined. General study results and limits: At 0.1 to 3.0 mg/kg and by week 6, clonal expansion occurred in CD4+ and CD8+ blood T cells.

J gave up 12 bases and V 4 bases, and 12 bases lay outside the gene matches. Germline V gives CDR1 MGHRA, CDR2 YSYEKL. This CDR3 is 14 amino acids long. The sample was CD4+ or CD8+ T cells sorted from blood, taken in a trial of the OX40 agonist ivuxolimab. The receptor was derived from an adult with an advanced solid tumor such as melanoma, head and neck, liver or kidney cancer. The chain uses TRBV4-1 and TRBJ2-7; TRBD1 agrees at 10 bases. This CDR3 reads CASSPRDRGSRLYF. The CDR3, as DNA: TGCGCCAGCAGCCCCCGGGACAGGGGAAGTCGATTGTACTTC.